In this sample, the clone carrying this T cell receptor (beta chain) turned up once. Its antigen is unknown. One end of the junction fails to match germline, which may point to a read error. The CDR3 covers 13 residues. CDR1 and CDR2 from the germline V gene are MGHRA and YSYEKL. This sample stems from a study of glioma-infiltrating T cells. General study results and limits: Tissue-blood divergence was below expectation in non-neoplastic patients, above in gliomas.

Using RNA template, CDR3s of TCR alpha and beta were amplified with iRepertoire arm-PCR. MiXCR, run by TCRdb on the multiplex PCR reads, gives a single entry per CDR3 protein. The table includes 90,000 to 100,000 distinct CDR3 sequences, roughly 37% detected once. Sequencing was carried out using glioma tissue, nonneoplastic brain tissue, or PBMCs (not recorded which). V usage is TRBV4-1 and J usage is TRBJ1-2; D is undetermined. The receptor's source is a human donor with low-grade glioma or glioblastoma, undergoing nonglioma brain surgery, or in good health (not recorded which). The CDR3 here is CASSQVTVNGYTF. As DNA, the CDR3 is TGCGCCAGCAGCCAAGTCACAGTTAATGGCTACACTTTC.